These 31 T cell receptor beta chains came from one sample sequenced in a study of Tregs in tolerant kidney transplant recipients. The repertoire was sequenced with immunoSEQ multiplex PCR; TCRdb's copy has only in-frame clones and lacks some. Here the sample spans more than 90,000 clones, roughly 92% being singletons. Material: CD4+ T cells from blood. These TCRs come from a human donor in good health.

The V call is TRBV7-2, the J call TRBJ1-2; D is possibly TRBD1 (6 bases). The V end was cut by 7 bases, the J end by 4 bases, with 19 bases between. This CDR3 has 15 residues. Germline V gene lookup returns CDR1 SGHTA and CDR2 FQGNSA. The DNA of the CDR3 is TGTGCCAGCACCCTATCCGGGACAAGCCTCTATGGCTACACCTTC. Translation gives CASTLSGTSLYGYTF.

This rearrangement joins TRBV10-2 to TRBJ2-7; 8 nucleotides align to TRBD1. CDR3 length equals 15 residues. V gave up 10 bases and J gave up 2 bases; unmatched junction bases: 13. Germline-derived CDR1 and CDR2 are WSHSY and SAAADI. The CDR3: CATQPRDRLTYEQYF. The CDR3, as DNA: TGCGCCACCCAGCCCCGGGACAGGCTGACCTACGAGCAGTACTTC.

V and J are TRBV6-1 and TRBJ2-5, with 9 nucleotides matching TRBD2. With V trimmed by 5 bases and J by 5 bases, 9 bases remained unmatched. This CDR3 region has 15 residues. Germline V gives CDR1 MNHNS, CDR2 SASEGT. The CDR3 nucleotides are TGTGCCAGCAGTCCGGTGACTAGCGGCGCTGAGACCCAGTACTTC. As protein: CASSPVTSGAETQYF.

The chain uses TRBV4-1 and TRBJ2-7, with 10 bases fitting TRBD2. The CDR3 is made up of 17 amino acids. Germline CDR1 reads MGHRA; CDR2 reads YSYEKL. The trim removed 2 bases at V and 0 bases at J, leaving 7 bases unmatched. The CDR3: CASSQRPGLADSYEQYF. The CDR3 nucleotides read TGCGCCAGCAGCCAACGTCCAGGACTAGCGGACTCCTACGAGCAGTACTTC.

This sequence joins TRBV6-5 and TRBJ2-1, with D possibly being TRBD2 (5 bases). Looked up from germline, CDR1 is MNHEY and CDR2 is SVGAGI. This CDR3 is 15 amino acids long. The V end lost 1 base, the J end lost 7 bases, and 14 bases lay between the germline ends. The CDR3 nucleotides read TGTGCCAGCAGTTACTTGCGGGCCCGAAGGAATGAGCAGTTCTTC. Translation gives CASSYLRARRNEQFF.

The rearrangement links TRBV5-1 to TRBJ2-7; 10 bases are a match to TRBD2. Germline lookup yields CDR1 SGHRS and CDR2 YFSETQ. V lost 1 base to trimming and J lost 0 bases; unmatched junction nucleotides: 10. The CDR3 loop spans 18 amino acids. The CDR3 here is CASSLYPSGGDDSYEQYF. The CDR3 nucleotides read TGCGCCAGCAGCTTGTATCCTAGCGGGGGTGATGACTCCTACGAGCAGTACTTC.

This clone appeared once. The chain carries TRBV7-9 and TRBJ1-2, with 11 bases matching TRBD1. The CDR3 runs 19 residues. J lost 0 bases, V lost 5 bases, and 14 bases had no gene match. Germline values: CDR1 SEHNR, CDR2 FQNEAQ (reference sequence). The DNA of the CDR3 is TGTGCCAGCAGCCCTCGGACAGGGGGCTACACTCCCGCTAACTATGGCTACACCTTC. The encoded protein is CASSPRTGGYTPANYGYTF.

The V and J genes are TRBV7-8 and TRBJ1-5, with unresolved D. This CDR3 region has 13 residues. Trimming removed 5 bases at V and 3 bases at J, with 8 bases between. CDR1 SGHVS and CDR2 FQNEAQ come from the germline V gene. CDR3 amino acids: CASSDTNNQPQHF. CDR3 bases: TGTGCCAGCAGCGACACCAACAATCAGCCCCAGCATTTT.

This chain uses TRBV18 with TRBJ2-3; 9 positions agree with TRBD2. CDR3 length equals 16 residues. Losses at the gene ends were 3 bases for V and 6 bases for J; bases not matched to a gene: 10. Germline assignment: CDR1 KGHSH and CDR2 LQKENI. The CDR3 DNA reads TGTGCCAGCTCACCCAAAGCGGGAGGAGTGGCGGATACGCAGTATTTT. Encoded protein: CASSPKAGGVADTQYF.

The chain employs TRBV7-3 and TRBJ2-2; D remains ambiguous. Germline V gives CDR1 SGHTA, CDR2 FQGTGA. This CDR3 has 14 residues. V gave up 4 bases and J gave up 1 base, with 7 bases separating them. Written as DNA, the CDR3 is TGTGCCAGCAGCTCGGCAAGGAACACCGGGGAGCTGTTTTTT. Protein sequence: CASSSARNTGELFF.

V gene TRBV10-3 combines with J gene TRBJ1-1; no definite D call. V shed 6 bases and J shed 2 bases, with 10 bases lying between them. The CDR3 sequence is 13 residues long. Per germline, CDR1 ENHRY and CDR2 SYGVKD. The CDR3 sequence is CAIRERPNTEAFF. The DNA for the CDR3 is TGTGCCATCAGAGAACGGCCCAACACTGAAGCTTTCTTT.

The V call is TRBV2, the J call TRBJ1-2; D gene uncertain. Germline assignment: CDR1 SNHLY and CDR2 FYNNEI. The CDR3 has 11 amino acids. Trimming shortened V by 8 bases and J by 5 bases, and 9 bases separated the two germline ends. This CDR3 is CASLLQYGYTF. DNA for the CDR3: TGTGCCAGCCTCTTACAGTATGGCTACACCTTC.

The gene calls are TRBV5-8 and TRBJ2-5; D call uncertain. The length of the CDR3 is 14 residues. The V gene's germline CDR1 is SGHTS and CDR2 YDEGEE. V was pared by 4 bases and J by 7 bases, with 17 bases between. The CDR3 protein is CASSPDWTLGTQYF. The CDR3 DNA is TGTGCCAGCAGCCCCGATTGGACGTTGGGGACCCAGTACTTC.

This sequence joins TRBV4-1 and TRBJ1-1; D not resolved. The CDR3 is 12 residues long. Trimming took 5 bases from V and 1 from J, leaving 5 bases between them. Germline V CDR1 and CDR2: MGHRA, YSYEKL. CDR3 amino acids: CASSKGNTEAFF. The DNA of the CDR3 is TGCGCCAGCAGCAAGGGGAACACTGAAGCTTTCTTT.

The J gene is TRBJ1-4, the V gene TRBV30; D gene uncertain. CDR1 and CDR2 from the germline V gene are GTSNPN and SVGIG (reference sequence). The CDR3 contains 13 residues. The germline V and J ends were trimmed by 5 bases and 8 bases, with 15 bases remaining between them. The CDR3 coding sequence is TGTGCCTGGCAACATGCGAACGGGGAAAAACTGTTTTTT. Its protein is CAWQHANGEKLFF. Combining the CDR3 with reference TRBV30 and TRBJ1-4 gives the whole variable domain SQTIHQWPATLVQPVGSPLSLECTVEGTSNPNLYWYRQAAGRGLQLLFYSVGIGQISSEVPQNLSASRPQDRQFILSSKKLLLSDSGFYLCAWQHANGEKLFFGSGTQLSVL.

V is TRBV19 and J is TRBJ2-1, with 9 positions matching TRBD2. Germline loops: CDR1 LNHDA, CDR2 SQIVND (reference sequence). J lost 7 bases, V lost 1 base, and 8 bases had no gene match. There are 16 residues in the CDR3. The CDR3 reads CASSIGGLAGINEQFF. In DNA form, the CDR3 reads TGTGCCAGTAGTATAGGAGGGCTAGCGGGAATAAATGAGCAGTTCTTC.

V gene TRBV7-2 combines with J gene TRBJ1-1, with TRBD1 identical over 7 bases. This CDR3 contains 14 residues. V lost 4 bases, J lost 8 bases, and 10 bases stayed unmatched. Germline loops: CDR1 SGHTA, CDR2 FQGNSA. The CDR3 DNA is TGTGCCAGCAGCTCCTCACTCATGACAGGGGAAGCTTTCTTT. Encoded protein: CASSSSLMTGEAFF. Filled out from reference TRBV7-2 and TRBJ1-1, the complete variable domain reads GAGVSQSPSNKVTEKGKDVELRCDPISGHTALYWYRQSLGQGLEFLIYFQGNSAPDKSGLPSDRFSAERTGGSVSTLTIQRTQQEDSAVYLCASSSSLMTGEAFFGQGTRLTVV.

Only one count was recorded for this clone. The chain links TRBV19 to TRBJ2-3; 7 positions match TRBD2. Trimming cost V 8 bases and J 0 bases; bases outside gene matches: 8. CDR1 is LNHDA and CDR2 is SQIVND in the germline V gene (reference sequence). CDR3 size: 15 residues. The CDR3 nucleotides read TGTGCCAGTGCTCCGGGACTATTAAGCACAGATACGCAGTATTTT. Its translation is CASAPGLLSTDTQYF.

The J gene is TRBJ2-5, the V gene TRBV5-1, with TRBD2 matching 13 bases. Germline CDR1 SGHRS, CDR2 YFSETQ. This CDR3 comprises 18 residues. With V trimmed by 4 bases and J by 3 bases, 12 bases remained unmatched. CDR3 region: CASSRRLAGGRTEETQYF. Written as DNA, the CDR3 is TGCGCCAGCAGCCGCCGACTAGCGGGGGGCCGGACGGAAGAGACCCAGTACTTC.

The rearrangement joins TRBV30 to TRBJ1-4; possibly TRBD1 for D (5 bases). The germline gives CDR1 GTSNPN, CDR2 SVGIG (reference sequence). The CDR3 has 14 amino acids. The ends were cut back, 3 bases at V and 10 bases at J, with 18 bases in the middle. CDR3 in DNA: TGTGCCTGGAGCCTCATTCGGGACTCTAGAAAACTGTTTTTT. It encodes CAWSLIRDSRKLFF.

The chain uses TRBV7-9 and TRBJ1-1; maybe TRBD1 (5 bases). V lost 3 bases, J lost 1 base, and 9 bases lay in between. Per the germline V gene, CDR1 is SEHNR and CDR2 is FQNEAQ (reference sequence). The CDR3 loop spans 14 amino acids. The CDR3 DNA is TGTGCCAGCAGCTTGTCACAGGAGAACACTGAAGCTTTCTTT. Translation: CASSLSQENTEAFF.

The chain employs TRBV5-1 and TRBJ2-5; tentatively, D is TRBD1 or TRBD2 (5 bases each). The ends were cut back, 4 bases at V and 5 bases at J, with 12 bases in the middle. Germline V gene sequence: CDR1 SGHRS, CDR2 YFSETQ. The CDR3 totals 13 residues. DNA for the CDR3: TGCGCCAGCAGCCGGGACCCCTTGGAGACCCAGTACTTC. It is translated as CASSRDPLETQYF.

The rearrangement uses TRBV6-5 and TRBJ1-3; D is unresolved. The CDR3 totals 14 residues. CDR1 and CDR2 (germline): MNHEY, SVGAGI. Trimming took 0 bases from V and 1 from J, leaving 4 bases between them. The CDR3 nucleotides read TGTGCCAGCAGTTACTCGGGTTCTGGAAACACCATATATTTT. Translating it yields CASSYSGSGNTIYF.

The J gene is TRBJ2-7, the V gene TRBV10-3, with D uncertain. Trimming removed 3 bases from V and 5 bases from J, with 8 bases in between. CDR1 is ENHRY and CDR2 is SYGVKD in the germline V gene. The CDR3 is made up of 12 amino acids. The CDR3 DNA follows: TGTGCCATCAGTGAACGAGCGAACGAGCAGTACTTC. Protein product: CAISERANEQYF.

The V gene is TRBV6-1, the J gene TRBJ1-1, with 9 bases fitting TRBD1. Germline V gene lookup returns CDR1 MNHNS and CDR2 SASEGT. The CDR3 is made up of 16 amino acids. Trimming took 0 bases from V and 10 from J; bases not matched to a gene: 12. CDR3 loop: CASSEAGLGQGRRAFF. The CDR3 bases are TGTGCCAGCAGTGAAGCGGGGCTGGGACAGGGTCGTAGAGCTTTCTTT.

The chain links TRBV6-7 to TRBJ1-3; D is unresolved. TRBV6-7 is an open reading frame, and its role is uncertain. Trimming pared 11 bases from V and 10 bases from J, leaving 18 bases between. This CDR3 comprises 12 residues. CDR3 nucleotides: TGTGCCTCCGCCCCGAGGGAGCTGACCATATATTTT. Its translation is CASAPRELTIYF.

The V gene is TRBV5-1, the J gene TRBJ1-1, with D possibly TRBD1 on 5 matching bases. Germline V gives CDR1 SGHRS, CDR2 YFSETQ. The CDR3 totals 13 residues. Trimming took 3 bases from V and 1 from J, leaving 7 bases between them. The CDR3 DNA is TGCGCCAGCAGCTCACAGGAGAACACTGAAGCTTTCTTT. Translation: CASSSQENTEAFF.

The CDR3 coding sequence is TGTGCCAGCAGCTTGGGGACAGGGGTCTACGAGCAGTACTTC. Translation: CASSLGTGVYEQYF. The rearrangement joins TRBV7-2 to TRBJ2-7, with TRBD1 matching 10 bases. This CDR3 is 14 amino acids long. Germline V lookup: CDR1 SGHTA, CDR2 FQGNSA. Unmatched junction bases numbered 2, after V lost 3 bases and J lost 3 bases.

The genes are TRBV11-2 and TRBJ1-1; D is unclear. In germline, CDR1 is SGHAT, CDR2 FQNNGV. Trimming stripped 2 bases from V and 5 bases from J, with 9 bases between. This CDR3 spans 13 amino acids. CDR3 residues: CASSLNHRTEAFF. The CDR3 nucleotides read TGTGCCAGCAGCTTAAATCATCGGACTGAAGCTTTCTTT.

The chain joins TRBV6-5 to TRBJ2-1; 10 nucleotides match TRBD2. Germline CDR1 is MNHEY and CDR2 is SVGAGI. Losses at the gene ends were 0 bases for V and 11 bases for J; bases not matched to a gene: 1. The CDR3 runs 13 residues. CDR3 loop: CASSYSGLAQQFF. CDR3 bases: TGTGCCAGCAGTTACTCGGGACTAGCGCAGCAGTTCTTC.

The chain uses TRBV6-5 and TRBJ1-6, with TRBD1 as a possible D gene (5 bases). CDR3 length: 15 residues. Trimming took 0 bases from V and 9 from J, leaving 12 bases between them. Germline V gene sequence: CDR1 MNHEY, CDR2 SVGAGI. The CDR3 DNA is TGTGCCAGCAGTTACTCACTGTCAGGGCGTTCACCCCTCCACTTT. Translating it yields CASSYSLSGRSPLHF.